This TCR beta chain is drawn from a study of control samples from healthy donors and cancer patients. Looked up from germline, CDR1 is LGHNT and CDR2 is FRNRAP. The CDR3 covers 17 residues. V lost 6 bases to trimming and J lost 2 bases, with 20 bases between them. Libraries were prepared by immunoSEQ multiplex PCR; TCRdb keeps only in-frame clonotypes and omits some of them. The sample lists some 41,000 clones, approximately 89% occurring once. The rearrangement joins TRBV12-5 to TRBJ2-1; D is perhaps TRBD2 (5 bases). The sequenced sample was PBMCs. This receptor was obtained from a woman aged 60-70 years with lung cancer. CDR3 DNA sequence: TGTGCTAGTGGCTTACCCCTCAGCGGTTCCCCCTACAATGAGCAGTTCTTC. Its translation is CASGLPLSGSPYNEQFF.